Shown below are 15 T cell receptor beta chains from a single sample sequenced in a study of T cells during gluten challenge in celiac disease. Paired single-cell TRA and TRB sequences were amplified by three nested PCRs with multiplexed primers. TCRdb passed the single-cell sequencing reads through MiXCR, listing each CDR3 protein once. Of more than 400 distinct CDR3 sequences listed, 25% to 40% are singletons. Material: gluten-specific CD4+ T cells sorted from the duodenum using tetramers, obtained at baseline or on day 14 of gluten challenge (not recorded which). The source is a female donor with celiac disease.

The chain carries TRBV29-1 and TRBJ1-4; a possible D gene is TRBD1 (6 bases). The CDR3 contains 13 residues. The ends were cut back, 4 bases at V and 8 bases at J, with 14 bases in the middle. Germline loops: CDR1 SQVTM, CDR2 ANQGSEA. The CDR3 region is CSVGGGGREKLFF. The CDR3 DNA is TGCAGCGTTGGAGGGGGAGGACGAGAAAAACTGTTTTTT.

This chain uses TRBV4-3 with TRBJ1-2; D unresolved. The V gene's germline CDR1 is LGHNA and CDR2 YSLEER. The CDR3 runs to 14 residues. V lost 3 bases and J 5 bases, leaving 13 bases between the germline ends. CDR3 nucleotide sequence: TGCGCCAGCAGCCATAGTAGTATCCCTTATGGCTACACCTTC. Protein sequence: CASSHSSIPYGYTF.

The CDR3 sequence: CSVEDSDGPAFF. The CDR3 bases are TGCAGCGTGGAGGACAGTGATGGCCCAGCTTTCTTT. V usage is TRBV29-1 and J usage is TRBJ1-1; possibly TRBD1 for D (6 bases). The V and J ends lost 6 bases and 10 bases respectively, with 18 bases between them. The CDR3 totals 12 residues. Germline V lookup: CDR1 SQVTM, CDR2 ANQGSEA. Full variable domain (rest looked up from reference TRBV29-1 and TRBJ1-1): SAVISQKPSRDICQRGTSLTIQCQVDSQVTMMFWYRQQPGQSLTLIATANQGSEATYESGFVIDKFPISRPNLTFSTLTVSNMSPEDSSIYLCSVEDSDGPAFFGQGTRLTVV.

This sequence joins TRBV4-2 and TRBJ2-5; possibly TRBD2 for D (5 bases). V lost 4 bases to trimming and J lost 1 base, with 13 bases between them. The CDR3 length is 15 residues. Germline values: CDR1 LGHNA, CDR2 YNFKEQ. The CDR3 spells CASSLIGVGQETQYF. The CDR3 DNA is TGTGCCAGCAGCCTCATCGGGGTCGGCCAAGAGACCCAGTACTTC.

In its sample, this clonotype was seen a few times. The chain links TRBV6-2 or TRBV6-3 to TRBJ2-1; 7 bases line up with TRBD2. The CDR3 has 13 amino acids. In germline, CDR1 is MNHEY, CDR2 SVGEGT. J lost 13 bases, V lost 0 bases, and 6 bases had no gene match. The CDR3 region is CASSYSHEGLQFF. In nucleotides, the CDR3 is TGTGCCAGCAGTTACTCCCATGAGGGACTACAGTTCTTC.

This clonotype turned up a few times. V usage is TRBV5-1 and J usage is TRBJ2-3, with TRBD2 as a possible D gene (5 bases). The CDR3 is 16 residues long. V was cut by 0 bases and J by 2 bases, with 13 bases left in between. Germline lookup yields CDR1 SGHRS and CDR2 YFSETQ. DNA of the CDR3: TGCGCCAGCAGCTTGGCCCCGGGAAGTTACACAGATACGCAGTATTTT. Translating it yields CASSLAPGSYTDTQYF.

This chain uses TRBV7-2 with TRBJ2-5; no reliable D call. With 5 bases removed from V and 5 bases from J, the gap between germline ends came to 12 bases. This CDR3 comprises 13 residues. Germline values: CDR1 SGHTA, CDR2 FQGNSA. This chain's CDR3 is CASSVRWLETQYF. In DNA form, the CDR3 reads TGTGCCAGCAGCGTACGTTGGCTGGAGACCCAGTACTTC.

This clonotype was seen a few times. CDR3 in DNA: TGTGCCAGTAGTATAGCCCCGACAGGCTCCTACAATGAGCAGTTCTTC. Its translation: CASSIAPTGSYNEQFF. This chain uses TRBV19 with TRBJ2-1, with D perhaps matching TRBD1 (6 bases). CDR1 and CDR2 from the germline V gene are LNHDA and SQIVND (reference sequence). Trimming removed 1 base at V and 0 bases at J, with 10 bases between. There are 16 residues in the CDR3.

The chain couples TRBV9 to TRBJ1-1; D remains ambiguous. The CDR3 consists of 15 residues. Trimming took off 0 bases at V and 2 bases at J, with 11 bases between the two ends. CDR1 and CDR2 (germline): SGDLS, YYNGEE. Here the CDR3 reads CASSVGAEGNTEAFF. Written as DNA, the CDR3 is TGTGCCAGCAGCGTAGGGGCAGAAGGAAACACTGAAGCTTTCTTT.

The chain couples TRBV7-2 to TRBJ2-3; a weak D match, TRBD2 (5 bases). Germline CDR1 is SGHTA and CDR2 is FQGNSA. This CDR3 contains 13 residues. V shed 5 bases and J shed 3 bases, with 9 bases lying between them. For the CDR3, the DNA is TGTACCAGCAGCATACGACTAACAGATACGCAGTATTTT. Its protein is CTSSIRLTDTQYF.

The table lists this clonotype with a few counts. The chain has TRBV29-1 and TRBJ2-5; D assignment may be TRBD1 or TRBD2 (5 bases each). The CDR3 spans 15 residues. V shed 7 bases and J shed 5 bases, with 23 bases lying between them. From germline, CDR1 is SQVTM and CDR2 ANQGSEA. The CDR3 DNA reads TGCAGCGCTTCTCCGGGCGAAGGCTGGGGGGAGACCCAGTACTTC. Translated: CSASPGEGWGETQYF.

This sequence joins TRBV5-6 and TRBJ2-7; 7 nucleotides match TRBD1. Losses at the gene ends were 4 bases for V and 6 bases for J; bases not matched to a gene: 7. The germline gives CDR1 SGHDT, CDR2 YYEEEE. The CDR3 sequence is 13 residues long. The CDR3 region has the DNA TGTGCCAGCAGCCGACAGGGTTTGGTCGAGCAGTACTTC. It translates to CASSRQGLVEQYF.

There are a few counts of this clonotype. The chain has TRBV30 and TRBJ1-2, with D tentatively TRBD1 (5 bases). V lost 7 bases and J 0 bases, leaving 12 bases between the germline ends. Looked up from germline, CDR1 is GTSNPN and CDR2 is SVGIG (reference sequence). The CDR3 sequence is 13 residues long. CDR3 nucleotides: TGTGCCTCTGCCGGGACTGCTAACTATGGCTACACCTTC. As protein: CASAGTANYGYTF.

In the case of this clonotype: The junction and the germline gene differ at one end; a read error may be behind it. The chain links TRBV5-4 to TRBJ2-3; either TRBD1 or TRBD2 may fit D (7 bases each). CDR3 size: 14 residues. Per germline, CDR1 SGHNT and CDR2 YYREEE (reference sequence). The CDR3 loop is CVSSVAQGGDTQYF. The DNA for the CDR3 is TGTGTCAGCAGCGTCGCGCAGGGGGGGGATACGCAGTATTTT.

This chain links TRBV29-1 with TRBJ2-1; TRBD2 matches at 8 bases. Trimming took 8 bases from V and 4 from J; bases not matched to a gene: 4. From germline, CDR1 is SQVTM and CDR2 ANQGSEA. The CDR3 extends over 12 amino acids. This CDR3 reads CSSGGEYNEQFF. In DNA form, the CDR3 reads TGCAGCTCCGGGGGGGAGTACAATGAGCAGTTCTTC.